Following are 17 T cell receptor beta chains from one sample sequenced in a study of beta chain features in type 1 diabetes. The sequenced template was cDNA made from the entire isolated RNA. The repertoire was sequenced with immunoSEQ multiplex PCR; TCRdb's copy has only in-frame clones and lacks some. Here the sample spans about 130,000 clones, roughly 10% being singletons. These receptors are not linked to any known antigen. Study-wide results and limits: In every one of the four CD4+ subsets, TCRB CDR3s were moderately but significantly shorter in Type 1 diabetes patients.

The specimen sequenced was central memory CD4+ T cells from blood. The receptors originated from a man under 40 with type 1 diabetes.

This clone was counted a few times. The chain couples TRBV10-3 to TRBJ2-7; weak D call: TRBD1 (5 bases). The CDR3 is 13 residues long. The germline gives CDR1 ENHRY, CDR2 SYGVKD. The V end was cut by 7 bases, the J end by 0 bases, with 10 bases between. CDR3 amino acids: CAIKDKVSYEQYF. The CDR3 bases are TGTGCCATCAAGGACAAGGTCTCCTACGAGCAGTACTTC.

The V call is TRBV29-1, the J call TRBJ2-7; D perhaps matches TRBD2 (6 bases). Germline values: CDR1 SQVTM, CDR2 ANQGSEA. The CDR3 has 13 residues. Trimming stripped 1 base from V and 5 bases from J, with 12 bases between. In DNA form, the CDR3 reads TGCAGCGTTGAAGGCAGGGAGGACCACGAGCAGTACTTC. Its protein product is CSVEGREDHEQYF.

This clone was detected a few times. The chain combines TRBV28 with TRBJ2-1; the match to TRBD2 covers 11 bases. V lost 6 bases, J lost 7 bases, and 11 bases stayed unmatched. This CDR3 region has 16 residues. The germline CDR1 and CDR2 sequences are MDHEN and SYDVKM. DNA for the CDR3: TGTGCCAGCAGCCCAACGCCTAGCGGGGGGCTGAATGAGCAGTTCTTC. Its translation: CASSPTPSGGLNEQFF.

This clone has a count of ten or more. The CDR3 DNA is TGTGCCAGCAGCTCAGCGCTTAGCGGGGGAGGCCAAGAGACCCAGTACTTC. Protein sequence: CASSSALSGGGQETQYF. The chain has TRBV5-6 and TRBJ2-5; TRBD2 matches at 9 bases. The V gene end was trimmed by 3 bases and the J gene end by 1 base; junction bases not matched to a gene: 10. Per germline, CDR1 SGHDT and CDR2 YYEEEE. The CDR3 runs to 17 residues.

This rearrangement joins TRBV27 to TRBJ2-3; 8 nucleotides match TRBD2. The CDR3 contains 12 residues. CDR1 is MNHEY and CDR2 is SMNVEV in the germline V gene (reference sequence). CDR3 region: CAFCPGGNTQYF. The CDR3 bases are TGTGCTTTTTGCCCGGGGGGGAATACGCAGTATTTT.

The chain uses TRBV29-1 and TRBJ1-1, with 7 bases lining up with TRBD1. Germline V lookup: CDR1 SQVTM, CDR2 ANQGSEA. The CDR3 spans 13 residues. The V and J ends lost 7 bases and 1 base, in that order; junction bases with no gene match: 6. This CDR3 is CSAAQGTNTEAFF. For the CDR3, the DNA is TGCAGCGCTGCACAGGGGACGAACACTGAAGCTTTCTTT.

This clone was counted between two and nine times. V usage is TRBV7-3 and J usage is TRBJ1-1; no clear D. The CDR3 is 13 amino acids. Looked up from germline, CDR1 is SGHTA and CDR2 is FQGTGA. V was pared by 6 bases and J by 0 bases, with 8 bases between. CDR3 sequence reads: CASRINMNTEAFF. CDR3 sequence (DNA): TGTGCCAGCAGAATAAACATGAACACTGAAGCTTTCTTT.

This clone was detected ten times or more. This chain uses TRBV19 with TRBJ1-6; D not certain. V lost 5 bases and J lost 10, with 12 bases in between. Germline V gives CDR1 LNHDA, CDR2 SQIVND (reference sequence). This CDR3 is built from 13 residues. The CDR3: CASSASQVSPLHF. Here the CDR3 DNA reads TGTGCCAGTAGTGCCTCCCAGGTGTCACCCCTCCACTTT.

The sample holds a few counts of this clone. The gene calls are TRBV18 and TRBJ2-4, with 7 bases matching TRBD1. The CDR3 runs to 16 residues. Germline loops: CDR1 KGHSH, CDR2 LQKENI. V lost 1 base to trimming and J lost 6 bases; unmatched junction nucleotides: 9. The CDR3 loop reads CASSPLGTASANIQYF. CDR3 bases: TGTGCCAGCTCACCACTCGGGACAGCATCGGCAAACATTCAGTACTTC.

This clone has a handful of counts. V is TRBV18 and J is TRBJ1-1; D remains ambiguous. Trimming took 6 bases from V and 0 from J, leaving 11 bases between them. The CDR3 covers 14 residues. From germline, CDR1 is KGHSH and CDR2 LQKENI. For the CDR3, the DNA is TGTGCCAGCTCCAACAATCAGTTGAACACTGAAGCTTTCTTT. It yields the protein CASSNNQLNTEAFF.

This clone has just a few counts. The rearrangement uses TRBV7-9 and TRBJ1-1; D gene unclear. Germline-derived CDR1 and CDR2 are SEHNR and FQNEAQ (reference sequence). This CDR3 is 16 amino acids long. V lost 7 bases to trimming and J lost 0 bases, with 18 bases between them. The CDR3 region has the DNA TGTGCCAGCACCCCCGGGAGTGAGATATTGAACACTGAAGCTTTCTTT. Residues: CASTPGSEILNTEAFF.

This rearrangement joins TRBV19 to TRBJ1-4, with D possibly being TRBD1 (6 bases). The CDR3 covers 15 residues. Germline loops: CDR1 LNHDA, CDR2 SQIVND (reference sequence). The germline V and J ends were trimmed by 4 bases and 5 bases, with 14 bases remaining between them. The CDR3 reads CASSTDWTANEKLFF. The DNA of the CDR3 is TGTGCCAGTAGTACCGATTGGACAGCGAATGAAAAACTGTTTTTT.

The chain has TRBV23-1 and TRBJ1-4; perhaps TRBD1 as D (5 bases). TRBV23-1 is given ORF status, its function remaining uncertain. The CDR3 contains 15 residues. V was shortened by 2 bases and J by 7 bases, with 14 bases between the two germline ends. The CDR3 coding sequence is TGCGCCAGCAGTCAAGCTAAGGGGTCGGTTGAAAAACTGTTTTTT. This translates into CASSQAKGSVEKLFF.

For the CDR3, the DNA is TGTGCCACCAGCAGAGATTTGCCTAGCCCCAATTCCCGGAACATTCAGTACTTC. Translated: CATSRDLPSPNSRNIQYF. The rearrangement uses TRBV15 and TRBJ2-4, with a weak D call TRBD2 (5 bases). The CDR3 extends over 18 amino acids. V was clipped by 0 bases and J by 7 bases, with 22 bases between them. Germline CDR1 is LNHNV and CDR2 is YYDKDF (reference sequence).

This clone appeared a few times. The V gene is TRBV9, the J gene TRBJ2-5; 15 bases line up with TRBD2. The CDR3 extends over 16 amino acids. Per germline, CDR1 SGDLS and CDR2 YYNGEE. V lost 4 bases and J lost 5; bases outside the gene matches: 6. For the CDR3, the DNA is TGTGCCAGCAGCCGTGGACTAGCGGGGGGGATTGAGACCCAGTACTTC. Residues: CASSRGLAGGIETQYF.

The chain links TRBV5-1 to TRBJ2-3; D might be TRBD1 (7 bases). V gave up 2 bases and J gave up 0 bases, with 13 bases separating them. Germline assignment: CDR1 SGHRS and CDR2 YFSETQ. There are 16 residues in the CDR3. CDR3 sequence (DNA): TGCGCCAGCAGCTTCATACAGGGGACTAGCACAGATACGCAGTATTTT. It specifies CASSFIQGTSTDTQYF.

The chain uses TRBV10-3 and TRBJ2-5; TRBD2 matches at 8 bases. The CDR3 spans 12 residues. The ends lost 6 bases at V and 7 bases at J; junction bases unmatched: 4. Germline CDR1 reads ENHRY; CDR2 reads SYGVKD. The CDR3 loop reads CAIRAGVGTQYF. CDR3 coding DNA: TGTGCCATCAGAGCGGGGGTTGGGACCCAGTACTTC.